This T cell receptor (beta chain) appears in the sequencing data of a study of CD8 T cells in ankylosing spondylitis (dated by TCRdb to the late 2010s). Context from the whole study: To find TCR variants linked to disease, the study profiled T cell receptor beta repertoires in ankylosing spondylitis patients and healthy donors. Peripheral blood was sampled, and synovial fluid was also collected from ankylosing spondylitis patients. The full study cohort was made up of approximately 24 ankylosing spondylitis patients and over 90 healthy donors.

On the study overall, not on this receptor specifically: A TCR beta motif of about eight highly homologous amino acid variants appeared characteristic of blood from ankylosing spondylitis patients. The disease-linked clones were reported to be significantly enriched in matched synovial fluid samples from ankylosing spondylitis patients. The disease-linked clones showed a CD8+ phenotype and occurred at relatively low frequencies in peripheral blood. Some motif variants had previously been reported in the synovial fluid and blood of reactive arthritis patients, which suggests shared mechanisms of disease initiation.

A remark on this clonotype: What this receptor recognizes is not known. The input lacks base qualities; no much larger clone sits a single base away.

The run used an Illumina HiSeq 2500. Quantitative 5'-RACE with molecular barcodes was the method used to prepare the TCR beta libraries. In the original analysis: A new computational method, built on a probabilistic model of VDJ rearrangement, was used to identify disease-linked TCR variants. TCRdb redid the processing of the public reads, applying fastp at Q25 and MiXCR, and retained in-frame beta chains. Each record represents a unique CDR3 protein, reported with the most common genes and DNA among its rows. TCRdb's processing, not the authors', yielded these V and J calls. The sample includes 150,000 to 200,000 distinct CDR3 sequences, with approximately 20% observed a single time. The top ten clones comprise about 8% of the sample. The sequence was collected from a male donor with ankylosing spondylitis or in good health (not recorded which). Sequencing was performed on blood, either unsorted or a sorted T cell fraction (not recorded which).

The CDR3 loop reads CASSHLGNSAYQETQYF. The nucleotide sequence is given as TGTGCCAGCAGCCACCTCGGAAATAGCGCCTACCAAGAGACCCAGTACTTC. The receptor chain draws on TRBV14 and TRBJ2-5; D gene: possibly TRBD2, on 5 matching bases. CDR1 and CDR2 are read off the germline V gene as SGHDN and FVKESK. From the cysteine through the phenylalanine, the CDR3 covers 17 amino acids. The sequence is cut down to CDR3 DNA, 51 bases in frame from base 1. V is reduced by 3 bases and J by 0 bases, leaving a spacing of 17 bases between them.